The T cell receptor beta chain described here comes from a study of T cell responses to AZD1222 COVID-19 vaccine (dated by TCRdb to the early 2020s). General notes on the study: AZD1222 recipients given second doses at about 4 weeks or at about 12 weeks were pooled, since spike-specific TCR depth and breadth were not found to differ between the two schedules. TCR sequencing was performed for roughly 250 trial participants, of whom roughly 200 were given two doses of AZD1222 and around 25 were given two doses of MenACWY control vaccine. Trial participants were enrolled by age into 18-55, 56-69 and 70-plus year subgroups, with approximately 150, 28 and 58 TCR-sequenced participants respectively. What the authors observed across the whole study: CD4 TCRs associated with the vaccine covered the entire spike protein, and the dominant responses were in regions 160-218 and 743-854. Because no day 14 peak-response samples were available, the repertoires could be characterized only after the peak T cell response. Conclusions about previously exposed vaccinees are limited, since just a handful of AZD1222 recipients were seropositive for SARS-CoV-2 at baseline. Reportedly, almost half of the unique spike-specific TCRs recognized epitopes lying outside the regions that are mutated in the B.1.351 and B.1.1.7 variants. After two AZD1222 doses, both the breadth and the depth of spike-specific TCRs were significantly higher than at day 0 and than in MenACWY recipients. Participants were mostly white British and included more females than males, and it was suggested by the authors that clonal diversity may have been underestimated. In the small 56-69-year group, the increase in depth fell short of significance, most likely because of low power.

The CDR3 regions of human TCRbeta chains were analyzed by immunosequencing. The published analysis was carried out like this. TCRs in the repertoires were matched against a reference library of SARS-CoV-2-specific TCRs that had been generated with the MIRA antigen-specificity platform. Breadth was defined as the fraction of unique TCRs that were SARS-CoV-2-associated, and depth was defined as the fraction of total T cells that were SARS-CoV-2-associated. Each spike-specific TCR was assigned to its reactive spike region and to a CD4 or CD8 class using the MIRA data. Log10-transformed breadth and depth values were compared by one-way ANOVA with Sidak's multiple comparisons tests. Held by TCRdb, this immuneACCESS table contains in-frame sequences only and omits some clones. Under half of the omission traces to an unresolved V gene where checked; the cause of the rest is unknown. Clone size and the V and J calls come from that table; the DNA yielded D and trimming. The sample table holds around 150,000 clones, of which roughly 94% were seen once. Approximately 0.69% of the sample is held by the ten biggest clonotypes.

A note on this clone: The antigen it binds to is not known. Nothing much larger sits one base from this clone, and base qualities are not available.

Explained via the paper, the time point label denotes: baseline before first vaccination. Vaccinee samples came from UK trials COV001 and COV002, including a single-blind randomized controlled phase 2/3 trial of AZD1222 (ChAdOx1 nCoV-19) in healthy adults. Trial participant PBMC samples were collected at day 0 and day 28 after the second dose for TCRbeta chain sequencing. Taken from the germline V gene, the CDR1 and CDR2 loops are SNHLY and FYNNEI. V loses 7 bases, J loses 5 bases, and the germline ends lie 17 bases apart. The CDR3 holds 14 amino acids from the cysteine to the phenylalanine. Only the CDR3 DNA stays, 42 bases, in frame from base 1.

The receptor was isolated from an adult in good health. This specimen was peripheral blood, taken on day 0 of AZD1222 vaccination. The rearrangement joined TRBV2 to TRBJ2-5, and perhaps TRBD1 as D gene, on 6 matching bases. The sequenced DNA: TGTGCCAGCATTCTTGAGGGGGTGGGCGAGACCCAGTACTTC. Translated, it reads CASILEGVGETQYF.